This is a list of T cell receptor beta chains from one sample in a study of blood T cell repertoires in COVID-19. The protocol was immunoSEQ multiplex PCR, while the TCRdb copy is restricted to in-frame clones and leaves out a portion. The repertoire consists of more than 200,000 clones, with roughly 80% occurring once and the leading ten covering approximately 8%. The sequenced sample consisted of peripheral blood. These TCRs come from a woman older than 75 with acute or convalescent COVID-19. The CDR3 runs from the conserved cysteine through the conserved F or W. D genes are given only for firm matches. Size tells how often a clone was seen (once, few, many) or the class of an expanded clone, and some rows leave it out.

TRBJ1-5	NA	TRBV6-5	NA	14	CASTITGTDQPQHF	TGTGCCAGCACCATTACAGGGACCGATCAGCCCCAGCATTTT
TRBJ1-2	few	TRBV5-1	TRBD1	16	CASTLRTGPLNYGYTF	TGCGCCAGCACCTTACGGACAGGGCCCCTAAACTATGGCTACACCTTC
TRBJ2-3	once	TRBV7-2	TRBD2	15	CASSPQLAGGDTQYF	TGTGCCAGCAGCCCCCAATTAGCGGGAGGAGATACGCAGTATTTT
TRBJ2-1	NA	TRBV20-1	NA	11	CSARGRDEQFF	TGCAGTGCTAGAGGTCGCGATGAGCAGTTCTTC
TRBJ1-1	NA	TRBV19	NA	12	CASMDRGPEAFF	TGTGCCAGTATGGATCGCGGTCCTGAAGCTTTCTTT
TRBJ1-1	NA	TRBV7-9	TRBD1	14	CASSRDSLNTEAFF	TGTGCCAGCAGCCGGGACAGCTTGAACACTGAAGCTTTCTTT
TRBJ1-6	NA	TRBV2	TRBD1	15	CASRVTGLPDSPLHF	TGTGCCAGCAGGGTGACAGGGCTACCGGATTCACCCCTCCACTTT
TRBJ2-5	NA	TRBV6-5	TRBD2	16	CASSYTTSGRLETQYF	TGTGCCAGCAGTTATACGACTAGCGGGAGGTTAGAGACCCAGTACTTC
TRBJ1-2	NA	TRBV6-5	NA	13	CASSLTPNYGYTF	TGTGCCAGCAGCCTTACACCCAACTATGGCTACACCTTC
TRBJ1-1	once	TRBV5-5	NA	13	CASSRTPNTEAFF	TGTGCCAGCAGCCGAACACCGAACACTGAAGCTTTCTTT
TRBJ1-6	NA	TRBV6-5	NA	16	CASSSLVSSYNSPLHF	TGTGCCAGCAGTTCCCTCGTTAGCTCCTATAATTCACCCCTCCACTTT
TRBJ2-7	NA	TRBV12-3/TRBV12-4	NA	12	CASSGASYEQYF	TGTGCCAGCAGCGGCGCTAGCTACGAGCAGTACTTC
TRBJ2-1	NA	TRBV7-5	NA	14	CARRETGGGREQFF	TGTGCCAGGCGAGAAACAGGGGGGGGCCGTGAGCAGTTCTTC
TRBJ2-7	NA	TRBV12-3/TRBV12-4	NA	12	CASQLSNYEQYF	TGTGCCAGCCAATTAAGCAACTACGAGCAGTACTTC
TRBJ2-3	NA	TRBV5-1	TRBD2	16	CASSLESRGGTDTQYF	TGCGCCAGCAGCCTGGAATCGCGGGGGGGCACAGATACGCAGTATTTT
TRBJ2-3	NA	TRBV5-1	NA	16	CASSLARLANTDTQYF	TGCGCCAGCAGCTTGGCTCGCCTAGCGAACACAGATACGCAGTATTTT
TRBJ2-7	NA	TRBV4-1	NA	12	CASSQVLSEQYF	TGCGCCAGCAGCCAAGTGTTATCTGAGCAGTACTTC
TRBJ2-3	few	TRBV3-1/TRBV3-2	TRBD2	19	CASSQGWAVSGRITDTQYF	TGTGCCAGCAGCCAAGGGTGGGCGGTAAGCGGGAGAATCACAGATACGCAGTATTTT
TRBJ2-3	NA	TRBV10-3	NA	13	CAISELSTDTQYF	TGTGCCATCAGTGAGTTAAGCACAGATACGCAGTATTTT
TRBJ1-2	NA	TRBV3-1/TRBV3-2	NA	17	CASSLLPLPSGNSGYTF	TGTGCCAGCAGCCTGCTACCCCTACCCTCAGGGAACTCCGGCTACACCTTC
TRBJ2-7	NA	TRBV6-5	TRBD2	14	CASSSGTSFDEQYF	TGTGCCAGCAGTTCTGGGACTAGCTTTGACGAGCAGTACTTC
TRBJ2-3	few	TRBV19	TRBD2	17	CASQLAGGISSTDTQYF	TGTGCCAGTCAACTAGCGGGGGGAATTTCTAGCACAGATACGCAGTATTTT
TRBJ1-5	NA	TRBV6-6	NA	15	CASSDSRGSNQPQHF	TGTGCCAGCAGTGATTCCAGGGGTAGCAATCAGCCCCAGCATTTT
TRBJ2-1	NA	TRBV24-1	NA	14	CATSRGSSYNEQFF	TGTGCCACCAGTCGTGGGAGCTCCTACAATGAGCAGTTCTTC
TRBJ1-1	few	TRBV3-1/TRBV3-2	NA	14	CASSLGTQNTEAFF	TGTGCCAGCAGCCTCGGGACACAGAACACTGAAGCTTTCTTT
TRBJ2-2	NA	TRBV5-6	TRBD1	16	CASSPRTGEHTGELFF	TGTGCCAGCAGCCCGAGGACAGGGGAGCACACCGGGGAGCTGTTTTTT
TRBJ2-7	NA	TRBV4-1	TRBD1	19	CASSQQSGRAGGDSYEQYF	TGCGCCAGCAGCCAACAATCTGGTCGGGCAGGGGGCGACTCCTACGAGCAGTACTTC
TRBJ1-1	NA	TRBV6-6	NA	16	CASSYYQDRLNTEAFF	TGTGCCAGCAGTTACTACCAAGACAGGTTGAACACTGAAGCTTTCTTT
TRBJ2-1	NA	TRBV5-1	TRBD2	14	CASSSLAGANEQFF	TGCGCCAGCAGCTCCCTAGCGGGTGCCAATGAGCAGTTCTTC
TRBJ2-3	few	TRBV9	NA	15	CASSVGSLERDTQYF	TGTGCCAGCAGCGTCGGGAGTCTCGAACGGGATACGCAGTATTTT
TRBJ1-5	NA	TRBV6-1	NA	15	CASSDNRGSNQPQHF	TGTGCCAGCAGTGATAATCGGGGTAGCAATCAGCCCCAGCATTTT
TRBJ2-7	NA	TRBV19	NA	11	CASSSTGEQYF	TGTGCCAGTAGTTCTACAGGAGAGCAGTACTTC
TRBJ1-4	NA	TRBV18	NA	15	CASSPPLEGNEKLFF	TGTGCCAGCTCACCACCCTTAGAGGGTAATGAAAAACTGTTTTTT
TRBJ1-2	NA	TRBV7-2	NA	14	CASSPPLANYGYTF	TGTGCCAGCAGCCCACCCCTAGCTAACTATGGCTACACCTTC
TRBJ2-5	NA	TRBV4-1	TRBD2	17	CASSFGHGGRDQETQYF	TGCGCCAGCAGCTTTGGGCACGGCGGGAGAGACCAAGAGACCCAGTACTTC
TRBJ2-3	NA	TRBV2	NA	12	CASSEGSYTQYF	TGTGCCAGCAGTGAAGGGAGTTATACGCAGTATTTT
TRBJ2-1	once	TRBV9	TRBD2	15	CASSAGLAGGHEQFF	TGTGCCAGCAGCGCCGGACTAGCGGGAGGCCATGAGCAGTTCTTC